The clone carrying this TCR beta chain was detected many times. The V end lost 4 bases, the J end lost 2 bases, and 8 bases lay between the germline ends. The CDR3 spans 12 residues. Germline CDR1 and CDR2: SQVTM and ANQGSEA. The data were taken from a study of T-cell reconstitution after alpha-beta-depleted transplantation in children. It was with unique molecular identifiers that the TCRbeta library was prepared. TCRdb fed the PCR reads into MiXCR, producing one record per CDR3 protein. This sample has about 600,000 distinct CDR3 sequences, with approximately 10% found just once. The TCR was taken from a human donor who donated a stem cell graft to a child with acute myeloid leukemia. The sequencing used PBMCs from the stem cell graft donor, collected from the stem cell graft. The chain has TRBV29-1 and TRBJ2-5, with TRBD1 as a possible D gene (6 bases). This chain's CDR3 is CSVVTGQETQYF. DNA of the CDR3: TGCAGCGTTGTAACAGGGCAAGAGACCCAGTACTTC.